Each of the 28 T cell receptor beta chains below was sequenced from the same sample in a study of T-cell reconstitution after alpha-beta-depleted transplantation in children. Preparation of the TCRbeta library used unique molecular identifiers. Using its own MiXCR run on the PCR reads, TCRdb lists one record per CDR3 protein. The profile covers 280,000 or so distinct CDR3 sequences, with roughly 11% appearing a single time and about a quarter taken by the ten largest. The specimen was peripheral blood, collected 180 days after TCRalphabeta/CD19-depleted stem cell transplant. The origin of the receptors is a male patient aged 2-9 years who had a stem cell transplant for chronic granulomatous disease, so the T cells may come from the graft donor.

This clonotype was recorded at least ten times. V and J are TRBV6-1 and TRBJ2-5; D gene ambiguous. The V gene lost 6 bases and the J gene lost 0 bases, with 14 bases spanning the gap. Germline loops: CDR1 MNHNS, CDR2 SASEGT. This CDR3 comprises 15 residues. CDR3 bases: TGTGCCAGCAGCTCCACGGCCCTGTACCAAGAGACCCAGTACTTC. This sequence encodes CASSSTALYQETQYF.

This clonotype was counted ten times or more. The chain links TRBV4-3 to TRBJ2-6; 11 nucleotides match TRBD2. After removal of 0 bases from V and 2 bases from J, the junction contained 9 bases not matched to a gene. The CDR3 has 20 residues. Per the germline V gene, CDR1 is LGHNA and CDR2 is YSLEER. Written as DNA, the CDR3 is TGCGCCAGCAGCCAAGATAAATCTAGCGGGGGGCCCCCTGGGGCCAACGTCCTGACTTTC. Its translation is CASSQDKSSGGPPGANVLTF.

This clonotype occurred many times. The chain uses TRBV7-8 and TRBJ2-4, with D perhaps TRBD2 (6 bases). The CDR3 spans 15 residues. The germline V and J ends were trimmed by 5 bases and 0 bases, with 11 bases remaining between them. Germline CDR1 and CDR2: SGHVS and FQNEAQ. The CDR3 coding sequence is TGTGCCAGCAGCCTAGGGAGGCTAGCCAAAAACATTCAGTACTTC. Translating gives CASSLGRLAKNIQYF. The whole variable domain, remainder taken from reference TRBV7-8 and TRBJ2-4, is GAGVSQSPRYKVAKRGQDVALRCDPISGHVSLFWYQQALGQGPEFLTYFQNEAQLDKSGLPSDRFFAERPEGSVSTLKIQRTQQEDSAVYLCASSLGRLAKNIQYFGAGTRLSVL.

This clonotype was observed many times. The V call is TRBV6-2 or TRBV6-3, the J call TRBJ2-5, with unresolved D. Trimming stripped 6 bases from V and 5 bases from J, with 10 bases between. CDR1 and CDR2 (germline): MNHEY, SVGEGT. This CDR3 spans 12 amino acids. The CDR3 region is CASRSSGETQYF. As DNA, the CDR3 is TGTGCCAGCAGATCCTCCGGGGAGACCCAGTACTTC.

This clonotype was detected ten times or more. The gene calls are TRBV6-5 and TRBJ2-1; 7 nucleotides agree with TRBD1. J was trimmed by 7 bases and V by 3 bases; bases with no gene match: 3. The CDR3 covers 13 residues. The germline gives CDR1 MNHEY, CDR2 SVGAGI. CDR3 bases: TGTGCCAGCAGTTATGAGACAGGGAATGAGCAGTTCTTC. It is translated as CASSYETGNEQFF.

CDR3 residues: CASSQDRGGRGEKLFF. As DNA, the CDR3 is TGCGCCAGCAGCCAAGATCGGGGGGGGCGAGGTGAAAAACTGTTTTTT. The chain is built from TRBV4-1 and TRBJ1-4; perhaps TRBD1 as D (6 bases). V was shortened by 0 bases and J by 7 bases, with 15 bases between the two germline ends. Germline V gene data show CDR1 as MGHRA and CDR2 as YSYEKL. This CDR3 has 16 residues.

At least ten counts were recorded for this clonotype. At one boundary the junction diverges from the germline segment, which might be a read error. The chain is built from TRBV25-1 and TRBJ2-7; 12 nucleotides align to TRBD1. There are 14 residues in the CDR3. Germline values: CDR1 MGHDK, CDR2 SYGVNS. Written as DNA, the CDR3 is TGTGCCAGCTGTGAGGGACAGGGGGCTAGGGAGCAGTACTTC. Its protein is CASCEGQGAREQYF.

The chain recombines TRBV3-1 with TRBJ2-1, with 13 bases fitting TRBD2. CDR3 length: 17 residues. Trimming cost V 0 bases and J 7 bases; bases outside gene matches: 6. Per the germline V gene, CDR1 is LGHDT and CDR2 is YNNKEL (reference sequence). Here the CDR3 reads CASSQEGGLAGRNEQFF. The DNA of the CDR3 is TGTGCCAGCAGCCAAGAAGGGGGACTAGCGGGACGGAATGAGCAGTTCTTC.

This clonotype was counted many times. The J gene is TRBJ1-3, the V gene TRBV11-2; D not certain. Germline-derived CDR1 and CDR2 are SGHAT and FQNNGV. V was clipped by 2 bases and J by 2 bases, with 7 bases between them. The length of the CDR3 is 14 residues. The CDR3 nucleotides read TGTGCCAGCAGCTTAAAGGGAGCTGGAAACACCATATATTTT. Translating gives CASSLKGAGNTIYF.

This rearrangement joins TRBV14 to TRBJ2-5, with 13 bases fitting TRBD2. Germline V gene sequence: CDR1 SGHDN, CDR2 FVKESK. The CDR3 is made up of 17 amino acids. The V and J ends lost 0 bases and 4 bases, in that order; junction bases with no gene match: 5. DNA of the CDR3: TGTGCCAGCAGCCAAGAGGAGGGACTAGCGGGACGAGAGACCCAGTACTTC. Translation gives CASSQEEGLAGRETQYF.

The sample holds many counts of this clonotype. The chain is built from TRBV29-1 and TRBJ2-5, with 9 bases that match TRBD1. V lost 5 bases to trimming and J lost 4 bases; unmatched junction nucleotides: 5. Germline-derived CDR1 and CDR2 are SQVTM and ANQGSEA. The CDR3 sequence is 13 residues long. This CDR3 reads CSVSTGGGETQYF. CDR3 nucleotides: TGCAGCGTTTCGACAGGGGGAGGAGAGACCCAGTACTTC.

In this sample, this clonotype turned up many times. The chain carries TRBV7-8 and TRBJ2-2; D is perhaps TRBD1 or TRBD2 (5 bases each). Germline CDR1 SGHVS, CDR2 FQNEAQ. Trimming removed 2 bases at V and 6 bases at J, with 10 bases between. The CDR3 spans 14 residues. Here the CDR3 reads CASSLIRGAGELFF. DNA for the CDR3: TGTGCCAGCAGCTTAATCCGGGGCGCCGGGGAGCTGTTTTTT.

This clonotype showed up many times. The rearrangement uses TRBV29-1 and TRBJ1-1; 10 bases line up with TRBD1. Germline V CDR1 and CDR2: SQVTM, ANQGSEA. CDR3 length: 16 residues. V lost 7 bases and J lost 5; bases outside the gene matches: 16. CDR3 DNA: TGCAGCGGGTCAGATAGAGACAGGGGGCTGCGGACTGAAGCTTTCTTT. Translation: CSGSDRDRGLRTEAFF. Supplemented by reference TRBV29-1 and TRBJ1-1, the full variable domain reads SAVISQKPSRDICQRGTSLTIQCQVDSQVTMMFWYRQQPGQSLTLIATANQGSEATYESGFVIDKFPISRPNLTFSTLTVSNMSPEDSSIYLCSGSDRDRGLRTEAFFGQGTRLTVV.

This clonotype has a count of ten or more. The genes are TRBV6-1 and TRBJ2-7, with TRBD1 identical over 9 bases. The CDR3 consists of 15 residues. With 7 bases clipped from V and 1 base from J, the junction kept 8 bases outside the gene matches. Germline CDR1 is MNHNS and CDR2 is SASEGT. CDR3 sequence: CASKHRGLLSYEQYF. The CDR3 nucleotides read TGTGCCAGCAAGCACAGGGGGCTCTTGTCCTACGAGCAGTACTTC.

This sequence joins TRBV25-1 and TRBJ2-3; TRBD1 aligns across 7 bases. Germline V gene lookup returns CDR1 MGHDK and CDR2 SYGVNS. This CDR3 has 15 residues. Trimming at V came to 4 bases and at J to 2 bases, leaving 6 bases not matched to a gene. The CDR3 coding sequence is TGTGCCAGCAGTGTAACCGGGACAGTCACAGATACGCAGTATTTT. Translation: CASSVTGTVTDTQYF.

This clonotype appeared many times. The genes are TRBV5-1 and TRBJ2-6; 8 positions match TRBD1. The CDR3 loop spans 19 amino acids. Germline CDR1 SGHRS, CDR2 YFSETQ. With 4 bases clipped from V and 1 base from J, the junction kept 13 bases outside the gene matches. This CDR3 is CASSPGPGGAISGANVLTF. CDR3 nucleotides: TGCGCCAGCAGCCCGGGGCCAGGGGGCGCGATTTCTGGGGCCAACGTCCTGACTTTC.

This clonotype was counted many times. The rearrangement links TRBV5-1 to TRBJ2-5; 7 nucleotides agree with TRBD1. The CDR3 has 16 amino acids. Per germline, CDR1 SGHRS and CDR2 YFSETQ. Trimming cost V 4 bases and J 5 bases; bases outside gene matches: 14. DNA for the CDR3: TGCGCCAGCAGCCTGACAGGGATTCCCCAGATGGAGACCCAGTACTTC. Translation: CASSLTGIPQMETQYF.

This clonotype was observed a handful of times. The chain joins TRBV12-3 or TRBV12-4 to TRBJ2-7; D might be TRBD2 (6 bases). V lost 0 bases and J 2 bases, leaving 14 bases between the germline ends. The length of the CDR3 is 16 residues. The CDR3 protein is CASSLAGGTQTYEQYF. In DNA form, the CDR3 reads TGTGCCAGCAGTTTAGCGGGAGGTACCCAAACCTACGAGCAGTACTTC.

This clonotype was recorded many times. The V gene is TRBV6-5, the J gene TRBJ1-6; 7 bases line up with TRBD1. The length of the CDR3 is 15 residues. Germline lookup yields CDR1 MNHEY and CDR2 SVGAGI. Trimming cost V 1 base and J 9 bases; bases outside gene matches: 6. CDR3 DNA sequence: TGTGCCAGCAGTTACTACCAACAGGGGCTTTCACCCCTCCACTTT. It yields the protein CASSYYQQGLSPLHF.

This clonotype was seen ten or more times. V gene TRBV18 combines with J gene TRBJ2-1; tentative D call: TRBD2 (6 bases). V was cut by 2 bases and J by 6 bases, with 17 bases left in between. Germline V gene data show CDR1 as KGHSH and CDR2 as LQKENI. The CDR3 runs 16 residues. CDR3 loop: CASSPRTGTGANEQFF. In DNA form, the CDR3 reads TGTGCCAGCTCACCAAGGACCGGGACTGGCGCCAATGAGCAGTTCTTC.

This clonotype was recorded many times. The chain joins TRBV7-3 to TRBJ2-1; the match to TRBD2 covers 16 bases. Germline CDR1 SGHTA, CDR2 FQGTGA. V lost 5 bases to trimming and J lost 9 bases; unmatched junction nucleotides: 13. The CDR3 covers 18 residues. As DNA, the CDR3 is TGTGCCAGCAGCACCAAAGTACCGGGACTAGCGGGAGGGGGTGAGCAGTTCTTC. Translating it yields CASSTKVPGLAGGGEQFF.

This clonotype was seen at least ten times. The rearrangement joins TRBV29-1 to TRBJ2-1; 10 bases align to TRBD2. The CDR3 is 15 amino acids. CDR1 is SQVTM and CDR2 is ANQGSEA in the germline V gene. V dropped 6 bases and J dropped 3; count of bases not matched to a gene: 8. The CDR3 protein is CSVRGGLAVYNEQFF. The CDR3 coding sequence is TGCAGCGTGAGGGGCGGACTAGCGGTCTACAATGAGCAGTTCTTC.

At least ten counts were recorded for this clonotype. The chain recombines TRBV12-3 or TRBV12-4 with TRBJ2-1; D unclear. The CDR3 is 13 amino acids. V was shortened by 2 bases and J by 7 bases, with 9 bases between the two germline ends. Here the CDR3 DNA reads TGTGCCAGCAGTTTAATCGCGAGGAATGAGCAGTTCTTC. This translates into CASSLIARNEQFF.

About this clonotype itself: A much larger clone lies a single base off, so this may be a read error. This chain connects TRBV28 to TRBJ1-5; D unclear. Germline CDR1 is MDHEN and CDR2 is SYDVKM. The CDR3 length is 11 residues. The CDR3 region has the DNA TGTGCCTCCCAACGAGATCAGCCCAAGCATTTT. Its translation is CASQRDQPKHF. Full variable domain (outside the CDR3, taken from reference TRBV28 and TRBJ1-5): DVKVTQSSRYLVKRTGEKVFLECVQDMDHENMFWYRQDPGLGLRLIYFSYDVKMKEKGDIPEGYSVSREKKERFSLILESASTNQTSMYLCASQRDQPKHFGDGTRLSIL.

This clonotype was counted ten times or more. The CDR3: CASSAPPGGHTEAFF. CDR3 nucleotides: TGTGCCAGCAGCGCCCCTCCTGGCGGTCACACTGAAGCTTTCTTT. The chain has TRBV25-1 and TRBJ1-1; D unresolved. The ends were cut back, 6 bases at V and 3 bases at J, with 17 bases in the middle. This CDR3 has 15 amino acids. From germline, CDR1 is MGHDK and CDR2 SYGVNS.

About this clonotype: One base away lies a much larger clone, so this may be a sequencing read error. V gene TRBV5-4 combines with J gene TRBJ2-6; the D call may be TRBD1 or TRBD2 (5 bases each). Germline V gene lookup returns CDR1 SGHNT and CDR2 YYREEE (reference sequence). CDR3 length equals 15 residues. Here the CDR3 DNA reads TGTGCCAGCAGCTTGGCGCGGACTGGGGCCAACGTCCTGATTTTC. It is translated as CASSLARTGANVLIF.

This clonotype was picked up many times. The chain joins TRBV20-1 to TRBJ2-4, with D maybe TRBD1 (5 bases). Germline CDR1 reads DFQATT; CDR2 reads SNEGSKA (reference sequence). The CDR3 covers 13 residues. V was trimmed by 6 bases and J by 7 bases, leaving 16 bases between them. The CDR3 region has the DNA TGCAGTGCCCGAGACAGTTCTTTGAACATTCAGTACTTC. Encoded protein: CSARDSSLNIQYF.

This clonotype was counted ten times or more. The rearrangement links TRBV6-5 to TRBJ2-3; 15 bases map to TRBD2. From germline, CDR1 is MNHEY and CDR2 SVGAGI. After removal of 2 bases from V and 0 bases from J, the junction contained 6 bases not matched to a gene. CDR3 size: 19 residues. CDR3 region: CASSYQGLAGGDSTDTQYF. CDR3 sequence (DNA): TGTGCCAGCAGTTACCAGGGACTAGCGGGGGGAGATAGCACAGATACGCAGTATTTT.